This TCR beta chain was identified in a study of T cells in Graves' hyperthyroidism and ophthalmopathy. TCR beta CDR3 region amplification was performed from RNA transcripts. In the first-round RT-PCR of the TCR CDR3, the HTBI primer set was used. TCRdb used MiXCR to reprocess the multiplex PCR reads, holding one entry per CDR3 protein. This repertoire shows hundreds of thousands of distinct CDR3 sequences, approximately 14% found once; its top ten account for more than 8.5%. Diagnostic decisions used clinical symptoms, serum thyroxine and TRAb, thyroid ultrasound and orbital computed tomography. Germline trimming cut 3 bases from V and 8 bases from J; bases unmatched to any gene: 2. The CDR3 is 12 residues long. Germline V gives CDR1 SGHRS, CDR2 YFSETQ.

The TCR sequence derives from a woman between 18 and 30 years old with Graves' hyperthyroidism. Sequencing was done on a sample of blood. The V gene is TRBV5-1, the J gene TRBJ1-2; 9 bases line up with TRBD1. CDR3 loop: CASSWTGEGYTF. CDR3 coding DNA: TGCGCCAGCAGCTGGACAGGGGAGGGCTACACCTTC.